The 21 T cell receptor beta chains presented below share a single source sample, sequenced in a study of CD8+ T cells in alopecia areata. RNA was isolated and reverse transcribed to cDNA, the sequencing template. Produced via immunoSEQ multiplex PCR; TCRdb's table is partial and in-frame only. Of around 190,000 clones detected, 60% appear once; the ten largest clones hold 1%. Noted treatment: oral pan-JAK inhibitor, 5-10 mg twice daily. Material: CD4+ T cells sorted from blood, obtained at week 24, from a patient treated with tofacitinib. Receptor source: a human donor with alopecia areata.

The CDR3 coding sequence is TGTGCCAGCAGCTTCAGTGTCTCTAGCACAGATACGCAGTATTTT. Translating gives CASSFSVSSTDTQYF. The chain couples TRBV9 to TRBJ2-3; D ambiguous. Trimming removed 4 bases at V and 0 bases at J, with 12 bases between. The CDR3 contains 15 residues. Germline V gives CDR1 SGDLS, CDR2 YYNGEE.

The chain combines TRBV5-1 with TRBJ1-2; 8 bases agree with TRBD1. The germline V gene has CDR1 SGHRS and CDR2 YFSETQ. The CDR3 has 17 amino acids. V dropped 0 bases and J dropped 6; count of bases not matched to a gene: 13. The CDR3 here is CASSLGTGQASSDGYTF. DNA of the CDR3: TGCGCCAGCAGCTTGGGGACGGGACAGGCGAGTTCTGATGGCTACACCTTC.

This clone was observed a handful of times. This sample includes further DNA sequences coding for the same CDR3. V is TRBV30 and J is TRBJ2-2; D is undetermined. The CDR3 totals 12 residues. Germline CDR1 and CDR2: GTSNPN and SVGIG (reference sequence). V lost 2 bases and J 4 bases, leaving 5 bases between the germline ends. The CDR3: CAWSRVTGELFF. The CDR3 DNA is TGTGCCTGGAGTCGTGTCACCGGGGAGCTGTTTTTT.

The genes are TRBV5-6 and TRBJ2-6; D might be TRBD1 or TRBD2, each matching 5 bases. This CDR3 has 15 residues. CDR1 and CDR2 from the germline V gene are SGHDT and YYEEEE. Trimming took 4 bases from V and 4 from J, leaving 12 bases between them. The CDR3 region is CASSLGVSGANVLTF. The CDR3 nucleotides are TGTGCCAGCAGCCTGGGGGTTTCCGGGGCCAACGTCCTGACTTTC.

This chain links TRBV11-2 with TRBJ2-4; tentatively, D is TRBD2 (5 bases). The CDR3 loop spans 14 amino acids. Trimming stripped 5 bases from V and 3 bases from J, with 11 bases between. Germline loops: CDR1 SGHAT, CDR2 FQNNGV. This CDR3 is CASSTGVGKNIQYF. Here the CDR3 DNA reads TGTGCCAGCAGCACCGGGGTTGGCAAAAACATTCAGTACTTC.

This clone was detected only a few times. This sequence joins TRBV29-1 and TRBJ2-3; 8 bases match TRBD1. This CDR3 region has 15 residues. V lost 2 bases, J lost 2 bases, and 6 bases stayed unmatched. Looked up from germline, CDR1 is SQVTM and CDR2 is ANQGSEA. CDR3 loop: CSVERGDRHTDTQYF. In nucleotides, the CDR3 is TGCAGCGTTGAAAGGGGGGACAGGCACACAGATACGCAGTATTTT.

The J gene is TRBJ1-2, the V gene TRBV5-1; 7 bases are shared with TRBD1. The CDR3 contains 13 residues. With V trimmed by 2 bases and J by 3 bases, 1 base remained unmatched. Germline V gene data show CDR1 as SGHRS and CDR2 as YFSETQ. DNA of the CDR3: TGCGCCAGCAGCTTTGACAGGGACTATGGCTACACCTTC. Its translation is CASSFDRDYGYTF.

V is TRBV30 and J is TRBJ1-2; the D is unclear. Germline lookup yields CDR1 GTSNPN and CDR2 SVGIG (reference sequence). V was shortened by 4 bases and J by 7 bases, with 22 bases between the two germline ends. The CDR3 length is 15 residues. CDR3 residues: CAWTSTSTPAGGYTF. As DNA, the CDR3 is TGTGCCTGGACCTCGACCTCGACACCGGCCGGTGGCTACACCTTC.

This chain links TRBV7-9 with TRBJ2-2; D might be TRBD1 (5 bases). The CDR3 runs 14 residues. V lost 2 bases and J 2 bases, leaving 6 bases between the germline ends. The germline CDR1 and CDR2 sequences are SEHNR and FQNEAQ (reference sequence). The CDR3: CASSLQGNTGELFF. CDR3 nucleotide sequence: TGTGCCAGCAGCTTACAGGGTAACACCGGGGAGCTGTTTTTT. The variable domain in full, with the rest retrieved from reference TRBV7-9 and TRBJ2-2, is DTGVSQNPRHKITKRGQNVTFRCDPISEHNRLYWYRQTLGQGPEFLTYFQNEAQLEKSRLLSDRFSAERPKGSFSTLEIQRTEQGDSAMYLCASSLQGNTGELFFGEGSRLTVL.

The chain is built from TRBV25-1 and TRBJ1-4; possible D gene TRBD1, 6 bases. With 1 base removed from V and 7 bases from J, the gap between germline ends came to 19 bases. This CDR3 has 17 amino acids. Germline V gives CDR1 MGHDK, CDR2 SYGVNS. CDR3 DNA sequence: TGTGCCAGCAGTGAATCGGCTCTGGGGGCCTCCAGTGAAAAACTGTTTTTT. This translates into CASSESALGASSEKLFF.

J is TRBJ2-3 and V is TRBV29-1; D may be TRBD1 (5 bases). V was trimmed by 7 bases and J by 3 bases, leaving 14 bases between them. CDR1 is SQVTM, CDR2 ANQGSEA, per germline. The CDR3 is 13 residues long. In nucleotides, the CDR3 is TGCAGCGCTCCTACAGGACCGACAGATACGCAGTATTTT. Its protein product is CSAPTGPTDTQYF.

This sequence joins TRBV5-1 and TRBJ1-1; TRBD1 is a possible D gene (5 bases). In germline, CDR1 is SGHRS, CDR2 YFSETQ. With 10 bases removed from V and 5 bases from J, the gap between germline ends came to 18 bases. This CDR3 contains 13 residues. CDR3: CASIDSYGTEAFF. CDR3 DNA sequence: TGCGCCTCAATCGACAGTTATGGGACTGAAGCTTTCTTT.

The CDR3 loop reads CASSQEGFGVSSGYTF. CDR3 bases: TGCGCCAGCAGCCAAGAAGGTTTTGGGGTCTCGAGTGGCTACACCTTC. The V and J genes are TRBV4-3 and TRBJ1-2; the D is unclear. CDR1 LGHNA and CDR2 YSLEER come from the germline V gene. With 0 bases removed from V and 7 bases from J, the gap between germline ends came to 18 bases. This CDR3 region has 16 residues.

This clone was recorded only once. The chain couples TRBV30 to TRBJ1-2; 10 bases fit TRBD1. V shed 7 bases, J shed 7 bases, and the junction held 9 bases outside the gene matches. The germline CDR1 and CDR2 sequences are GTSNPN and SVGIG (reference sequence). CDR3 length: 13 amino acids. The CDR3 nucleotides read TGTGCCTCTGGACAGGGGGAATTTGGTGGCTACACCTTC. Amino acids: CASGQGEFGGYTF. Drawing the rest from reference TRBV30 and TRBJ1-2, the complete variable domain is SQTIHQWPATLVQPVGSPLSLECTVEGTSNPNLYWYRQAAGRGLQLLFYSVGIGQISSEVPQNLSASRPQDRQFILSSKKLLLSDSGFYLCASGQGEFGGYTFGSGTRLTVV.

This chain's CDR3 is CAWSVSTGELFF. The CDR3 DNA is TGTGCCTGGAGTGTTTCTACCGGGGAGCTGTTTTTT. The chain carries TRBV30 and TRBJ2-2; D is unresolved. CDR3 length: 12 amino acids. Germline CDR1 GTSNPN, CDR2 SVGIG (reference sequence). Trimming stripped 0 bases from V and 5 bases from J, with 4 bases between.

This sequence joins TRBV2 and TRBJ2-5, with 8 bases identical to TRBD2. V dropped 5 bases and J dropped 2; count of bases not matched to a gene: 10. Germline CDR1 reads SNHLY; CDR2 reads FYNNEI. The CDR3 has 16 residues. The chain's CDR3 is CASSPGGGRGQETQYF. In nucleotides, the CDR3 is TGTGCCAGCAGTCCCGGGGGGGGCAGGGGACAAGAGACCCAGTACTTC.

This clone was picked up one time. In DNA form, the CDR3 reads TGTGCCAGCAGCACGGACAGGGGTCGCTATGATGAGCAGTTCTTC. Translation gives CASSTDRGRYDEQFF. The chain is built from TRBV7-8 and TRBJ2-1; 9 bases are shared with TRBD1. The CDR3 spans 15 residues. Germline CDR1 reads SGHVS; CDR2 reads FQNEAQ. V lost 5 bases to trimming and J lost 8 bases; unmatched junction nucleotides: 10.

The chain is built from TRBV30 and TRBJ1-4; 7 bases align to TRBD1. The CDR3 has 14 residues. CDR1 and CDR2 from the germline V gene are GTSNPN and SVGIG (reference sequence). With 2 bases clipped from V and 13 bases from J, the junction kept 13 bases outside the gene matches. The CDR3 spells CAWSPTGEGSRLFF. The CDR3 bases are TGTGCCTGGAGTCCCACAGGGGAGGGGAGTCGACTGTTTTTT. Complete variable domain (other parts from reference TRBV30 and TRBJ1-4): SQTIHQWPATLVQPVGSPLSLECTVEGTSNPNLYWYRQAAGRGLQLLFYSVGIGQISSEVPQNLSASRPQDRQFILSSKKLLLSDSGFYLCAWSPTGEGSRLFFGSGTQLSVL.

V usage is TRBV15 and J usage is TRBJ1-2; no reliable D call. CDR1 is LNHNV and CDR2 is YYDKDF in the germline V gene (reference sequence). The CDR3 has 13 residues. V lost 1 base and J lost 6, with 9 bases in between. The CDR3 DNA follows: TGTGCCACCAGCAGAGGGGCGAAGGATGGCTACACCTTC. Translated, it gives CATSRGAKDGYTF.

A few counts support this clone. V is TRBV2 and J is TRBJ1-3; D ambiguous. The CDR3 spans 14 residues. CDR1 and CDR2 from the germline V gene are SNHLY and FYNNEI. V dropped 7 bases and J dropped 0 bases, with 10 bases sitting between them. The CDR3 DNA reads TGTGCCAGCAAGCGGGCAGCCTCTGGAAACACCATATATTTT. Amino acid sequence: CASKRAASGNTIYF.

The CDR3 region has the DNA TGCAGCGTAGGAGGACAGGGGGATACTGGGGCCAACGTCCTGACTTTC. Its translation is CSVGGQGDTGANVLTF. The chain uses TRBV29-1 and TRBJ2-6; 10 positions match TRBD1. V gave up 6 bases and J gave up 2 bases; unmatched junction bases: 7. This CDR3 has 16 residues. CDR1 and CDR2 from the germline V gene are SQVTM and ANQGSEA.